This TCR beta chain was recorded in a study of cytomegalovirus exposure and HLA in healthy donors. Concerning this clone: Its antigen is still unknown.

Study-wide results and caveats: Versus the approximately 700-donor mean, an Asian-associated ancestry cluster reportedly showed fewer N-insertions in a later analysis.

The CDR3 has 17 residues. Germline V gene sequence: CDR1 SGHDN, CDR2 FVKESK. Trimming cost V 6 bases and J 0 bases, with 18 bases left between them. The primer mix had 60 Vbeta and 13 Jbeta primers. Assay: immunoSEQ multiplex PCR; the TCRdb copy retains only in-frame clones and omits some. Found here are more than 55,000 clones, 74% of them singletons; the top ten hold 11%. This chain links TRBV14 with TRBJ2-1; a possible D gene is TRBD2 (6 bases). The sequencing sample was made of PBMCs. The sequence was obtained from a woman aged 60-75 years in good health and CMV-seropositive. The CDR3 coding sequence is TGTGCCAGCAGTAAGACGGAGGGGATTAGCTCCTACAATGAGCAGTTCTTC. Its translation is CASSKTEGISSYNEQFF.